This T cell receptor (beta chain) was found in a study of T cells in localized non-small cell lung cancer (dated by TCRdb to the early 2020s). As for the study more broadly: The study analyzed T cell repertoires of about 230 early-stage NSCLC patients, comparing tumors and uninvolved tumor-adjacent lungs. The cohort comprised approximately 240 treatment-naïve NSCLC patients with resected, localized lung tumors. A mean age of roughly 64 years was recorded for the NSCLC patients, of whom under 150 were male and 107 were female. The research as a whole found: Because multi-region sequencing of the tumors was not done, intratumor heterogeneity could not be ruled out. Longer overall survival was associated with higher T cell density in blood, whereas shorter survival was associated with higher clonality in adjacent lung. Because of the exploratory design, TCR variables were selected using unadjusted p-values without false-discovery rate correction. A median of 57 of the top 100 tumor clones were detected in paired uninvolved adjacent lung, and 25 to 35 of these tumor clones were also found among the top 100 clones of the paired uninvolved adjacent lung. Uninvolved tumor-adjacent lung showed the highest T cell clonality, higher than tumor, which suggests more focused antigenic responses in the uninvolved tumor-adjacent lung.

About this clone itself: The antigen it recognizes is unknown. There are no base qualities to consult, and no much larger clone falls within one base.

The immunoSEQ Assay was used to sequence TCR beta CDR3 regions from DNA. As for how the authors treated the data: To compute T cell density, TCR beta template counts were normalized to usable DNA, which was estimated by amplifying housekeeping genes. Using the preseqR package, richness was estimated by extrapolating to 120,000 templates for tissue samples and 400,000 templates for PBMC samples. Clonality was defined by subtracting Pielou's evenness from one. Differential abundance testing on productive amino-acid clonotypes, with a minimum total count of 5 and an alpha of 0.1, was used to identify tissue-enriched TCRs. The Jaccard Index and the Morisita Overlap Index were used to quantify repertoire overlap between compartments. GLIPH clustered TCR beta CDR3s with public tetramer-defined viral CDR3s; viral motifs required at least three viral sequences plus V-gene enrichment. The table was pulled from immuneACCESS by TCRdb, which kept in-frame rearrangements only. Such tables lose some clones; where checked, under half of the loss comes from unresolved V genes, and the rest has no known cause. The D gene and trimming were derived from the DNA, and the V and J assignments and clone size from that table. The sample table holds roughly 27,000 clones, of which around 93% were seen once. The ten largest clonotypes hold roughly 4.1% of the sample.

The CDR3 sequence holds 15 residues, the cysteine and phenylalanine included. The sequence is cut down to CDR3 DNA, 45 bases in frame from base 1. V lost 6 bases and J lost 4 bases, and the count of bases not matched to a germline gene is 8. CDR1 and CDR2, per the germline V gene, are MNHNS and SASEGT. At diagnosis, tumor, uninvolved tumor-adjacent lung and peripheral blood were collected and then preserved as a mix of FFPE and fresh-frozen material. For TCR repertoire profiling, the blood samples were analyzed as peripheral blood mononuclear cells. The chain joins TRBV6-1 to TRBJ2-2, with 7 middle bases fitting TRBD1. This specimen consisted of peripheral blood mononuclear cells, obtained before any cancer treatment. The clonotype originates from a woman aged 35-75 years with stage III lung adenocarcinoma. The DNA sequence is TGTGCCAGCAGGGACACAGGGGCGAGCACCGGGGAGCTGTTTTTT. This gives the protein CASRDTGASTGELFF.